The clone carrying this TCR beta chain has at least ten counts. Its specificity is not known. TCRdb fed the reads into MiXCR, producing one record per CDR3 protein. The sample gives 360,000 or so distinct CDR3 sequences, roughly 34% of which show up once; roughly 14% is in the top ten. The germline V gene has CDR1 SGHTA and CDR2 FQGNSA. The CDR3 spans 14 residues. V lost 5 bases, J lost 6 bases, and 13 bases lay in between. The entry originates in a study of T cell repertoires in cytomegalovirus infection. Study-level points and caveats: Individuals carrying CMV plus the relevant HLA were identified by cumulative frequency of public TCR beta families.

The sequencing here drew on cultured PBMCs, taken from culture after CMV antigen stimulation. The TCR was taken from a human donor in good health (CMV status not recorded). Some clones in this sample may be carry-over from other donors' samples. The rearrangement uses TRBV7-2 and TRBJ2-2; D is perhaps TRBD2 (6 bases). The CDR3 DNA is TGTGCCAGCAGCATCCGGGAGTTTGCCGGGGAGCTGTTTTTT. Translation gives CASSIREFAGELFF.